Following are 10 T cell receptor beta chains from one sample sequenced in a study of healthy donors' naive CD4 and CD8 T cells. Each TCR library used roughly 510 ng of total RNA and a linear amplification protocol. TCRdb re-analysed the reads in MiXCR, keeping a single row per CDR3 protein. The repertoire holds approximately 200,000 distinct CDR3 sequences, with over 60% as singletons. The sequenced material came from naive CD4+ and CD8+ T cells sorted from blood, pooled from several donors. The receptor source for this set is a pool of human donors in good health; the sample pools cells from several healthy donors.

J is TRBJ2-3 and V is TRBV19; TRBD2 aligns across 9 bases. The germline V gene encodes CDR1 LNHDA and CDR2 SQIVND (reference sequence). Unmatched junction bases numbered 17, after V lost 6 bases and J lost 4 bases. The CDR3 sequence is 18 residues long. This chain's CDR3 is CASRWTSAKPLYADTQYF. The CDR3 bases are TGTGCCAGTAGATGGACTAGCGCAAAACCTTTGTACGCAGATACGCAGTATTTT.

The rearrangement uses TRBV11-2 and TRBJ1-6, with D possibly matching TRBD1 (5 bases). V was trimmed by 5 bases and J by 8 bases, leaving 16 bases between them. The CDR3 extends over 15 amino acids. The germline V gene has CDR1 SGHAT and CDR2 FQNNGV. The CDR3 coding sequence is TGTGCCAGCAGCCAACTCCGGGACGAAGATTCACCCCTCCACTTT. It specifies CASSQLRDEDSPLHF.

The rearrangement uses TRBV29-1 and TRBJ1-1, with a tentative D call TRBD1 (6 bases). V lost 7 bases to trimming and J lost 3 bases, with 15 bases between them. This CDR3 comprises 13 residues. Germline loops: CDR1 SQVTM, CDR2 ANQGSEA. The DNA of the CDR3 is TGCAGCGGTGCACAGGGTAGGGACACTGAAGCTTTCTTT. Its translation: CSGAQGRDTEAFF.

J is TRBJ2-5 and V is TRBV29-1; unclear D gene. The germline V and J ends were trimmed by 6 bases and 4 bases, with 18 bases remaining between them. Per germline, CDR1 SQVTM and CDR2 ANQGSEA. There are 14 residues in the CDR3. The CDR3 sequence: CSVARSSLRETQYF. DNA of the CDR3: TGCAGCGTCGCCCGGTCTTCCCTTCGAGAGACCCAGTACTTC.

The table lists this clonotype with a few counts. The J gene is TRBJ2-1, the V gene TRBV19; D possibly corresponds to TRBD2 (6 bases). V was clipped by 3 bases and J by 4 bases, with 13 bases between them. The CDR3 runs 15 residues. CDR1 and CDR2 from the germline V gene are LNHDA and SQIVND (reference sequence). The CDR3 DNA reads TGTGCCAGTAGTATTTCCAGACTAGGGTACAATGAGCAGTTCTTC. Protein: CASSISRLGYNEQFF. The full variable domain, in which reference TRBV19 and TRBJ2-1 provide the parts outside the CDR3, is DGGITQSPKYLFRKEGQNVTLSCEQNLNHDAMYWYRQDPGQGLRLIYYSQIVNDFQKGDIAEGYSVSREKKESFPLTVTSAQKNPTAFYLCASSISRLGYNEQFFGPGTRLTVL.

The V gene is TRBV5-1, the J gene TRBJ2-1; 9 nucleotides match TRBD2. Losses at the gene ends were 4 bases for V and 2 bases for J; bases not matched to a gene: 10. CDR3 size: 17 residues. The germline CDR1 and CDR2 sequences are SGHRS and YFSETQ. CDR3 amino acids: CASSPGATSGPYNEQFF. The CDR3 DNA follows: TGCGCCAGCAGCCCTGGGGCAACTAGCGGGCCCTACAATGAGCAGTTCTTC.

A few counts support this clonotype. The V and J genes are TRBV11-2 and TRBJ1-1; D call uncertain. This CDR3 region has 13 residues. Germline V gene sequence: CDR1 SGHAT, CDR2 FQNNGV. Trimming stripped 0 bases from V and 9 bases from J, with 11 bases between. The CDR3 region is CASSLEFGRKAFF. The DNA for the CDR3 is TGTGCCAGCAGCTTAGAATTTGGGCGGAAAGCTTTCTTT.

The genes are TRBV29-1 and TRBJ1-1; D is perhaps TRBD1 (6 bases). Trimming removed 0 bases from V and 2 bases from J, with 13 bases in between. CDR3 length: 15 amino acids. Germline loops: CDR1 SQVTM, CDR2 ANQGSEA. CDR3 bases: TGCAGCGTTGAAGATCTGGCCGGGGGCAACACTGAAGCTTTCTTT. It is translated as CSVEDLAGGNTEAFF.

The CDR3 DNA reads as TGCGCCAGCAGCCAAGGTTTTGGCAGGCAGTCCACTGAAGCTTTCTTT. Its protein is CASSQGFGRQSTEAFF. V and J are TRBV4-1 and TRBJ1-1; D unclear. Trimming stripped 1 base from V and 4 bases from J, with 16 bases between. The CDR3 extends over 16 amino acids. CDR1 and CDR2 from the germline V gene are MGHRA and YSYEKL.

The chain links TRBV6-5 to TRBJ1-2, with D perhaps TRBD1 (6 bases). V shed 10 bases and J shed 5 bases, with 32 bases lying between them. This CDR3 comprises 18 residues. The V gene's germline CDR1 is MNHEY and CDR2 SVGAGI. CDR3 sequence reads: CATSGVWGRVIGEYGYTF. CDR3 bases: TGTGCCACTTCAGGGGTTTGGGGGCGCGTCATCGGCGAGTATGGCTACACCTTC.